This note documents a single TCR beta chain sequence. This record comes from a study of T cell changes during pregnancy in multiple sclerosis. Generated by immunoSEQ multiplex PCR, the TCRdb table keeps only in-frame clones and is missing some. The sample contains 60,000 to 85,000 clones, about 91% of which appear only once. The sequence was collected from a female donor in good health, enrolled as a control in a pregnancy study. Sample: peripheral blood, taken in the second trimester of pregnancy.

The DNA for the CDR3 is TGTGCCAGTAGTATTGCGGGATCGCCTATTTATAATTCACCCCTCCACTTT. This gives the protein CASSIAGSPIYNSPLHF. The rearrangement uses TRBV19 and TRBJ1-6; no firm D call. Germline CDR1 and CDR2: LNHDA and SQIVND (reference sequence). The CDR3 runs 17 residues. Trimming shortened V by 3 bases and J by 4 bases, and 16 bases separated the two germline ends.